The 15 T cell receptor beta chains reported below all come from one sample, sequenced in a study of cytomegalovirus exposure and HLA in healthy donors. This PCR relied on a set of 60 Vbeta primers and 13 Jbeta primers. Using immunoSEQ multiplex PCR, the repertoire was profiled, and TCRdb retains in-frame clones only, with some absent. Of approximately 150,000 clones in the sample, 80% were seen once. Sequences were obtained from PBMCs. All receptors derive from a human donor in good health.

The chain has TRBV10-2 and TRBJ2-7; 8 bases are a match to TRBD2. This CDR3 has 15 residues. Looked up from germline, CDR1 is WSHSY and CDR2 is SAAADI. The J segment lost 1 base and the V segment lost 4 bases, leaving 6 bases of the junction unmatched. This chain's CDR3 is CASSAASGFSYEQYF. As DNA, the CDR3 is TGCGCCAGCAGTGCGGCTAGCGGGTTTTCCTACGAGCAGTACTTC.

The sample holds a few counts of this clone. This chain connects TRBV19 to TRBJ2-6; 9 bases are a match to TRBD1. The J segment lost 4 bases and the V segment lost 5 bases, leaving 12 bases of the junction unmatched. The V gene's germline CDR1 is LNHDA and CDR2 SQIVND (reference sequence). The CDR3 extends over 18 amino acids. CDR3 DNA: TGTGCCAGTAGTGATCCGGGACAGGGAGTTTCGGGGGCCAACGTCCTGACTTTC. This sequence encodes CASSDPGQGVSGANVLTF. Full variable domain (missing parts from reference TRBV19 and TRBJ2-6): DGGITQSPKYLFRKEGQNVTLSCEQNLNHDAMYWYRQDPGQGLRLIYYSQIVNDFQKGDIAEGYSVSREKKESFPLTVTSAQKNPTAFYLCASSDPGQGVSGANVLTFGAGSRLTVL.

This clone was recorded once. The J gene is TRBJ2-5, the V gene TRBV13, with 7 bases lining up with TRBD2. Losses at the gene ends were 3 bases for V and 6 bases for J; bases not matched to a gene: 7. Germline CDR1 is PRHDT and CDR2 is FYEKMQ (reference sequence). The CDR3 consists of 14 residues. CDR3 amino acids: CASSFFRGEKTQYF. CDR3 sequence (DNA): TGTGCCAGCAGCTTTTTCCGGGGGGAGAAGACCCAGTACTTC.

This chain links TRBV4-3 with TRBJ2-7; weak D call: TRBD2 (5 bases). The V end lost 0 bases, the J end lost 7 bases, and 10 bases lay between the germline ends. Per the germline V gene, CDR1 is LGHNA and CDR2 is YSLEER. This CDR3 is 13 amino acids long. CDR3: CASSQEGVREQYF. DNA for the CDR3: TGCGCCAGCAGCCAAGAGGGAGTGAGGGAGCAGTACTTC.

This clone has a handful of counts. CDR3 amino acids: CASSQGDRGHYGYTF. For the CDR3, the DNA is TGCGCCAGCAGCCAAGGGGACAGGGGGCACTATGGCTACACCTTC. This chain uses TRBV4-3 with TRBJ1-2; 12 bases match TRBD1. The V and J ends lost 1 base and 3 bases, in that order; junction bases with no gene match: 0. CDR3 size: 15 residues. The germline gives CDR1 LGHNA, CDR2 YSLEER.

The genes are TRBV27 and TRBJ2-2, with 10 bases lining up with TRBD2. The CDR3 covers 18 residues. In germline, CDR1 is MNHEY, CDR2 SMNVEV (reference sequence). The V and J ends lost 1 base and 5 bases, in that order; junction bases with no gene match: 10. This CDR3 is CASSLWGTLAGRTGELFF. The CDR3 coding sequence is TGTGCCAGCAGTTTATGGGGAACACTAGCGGGGCGGACCGGGGAGCTGTTTTTT.

For the CDR3, the DNA is TGTGCCACCAGCCAAGGCTCCGGGACTAGGGGTGAGACCCAGTACTTC. Translating it yields CATSQGSGTRGETQYF. This chain joins TRBV15 and TRBJ2-5; 8 bases are a match to TRBD2. The V segment lost 5 bases and the J segment 5 bases; nucleotides outside the gene matches: 13. The germline gives CDR1 LNHNV, CDR2 YYDKDF (reference sequence). The CDR3 extends over 16 amino acids. Full variable domain (outside the CDR3, taken from reference TRBV15 and TRBJ2-5): DAMVIQNPRYQVTQFGKPVTLSCSQTLNHNVMYWYQQKSSQAPKLLFHYYDKDFNNEADTPDNFQSRRPNTSFCFLDIRSPGLGDTAMYLCATSQGSGTRGETQYFGPGTRLLVL.

About this clone itself: This CDR3 is also generated by other DNA sequences in the sample. This chain connects TRBV6-5 to TRBJ1-1; D is unresolved. The germline gives CDR1 MNHEY, CDR2 SVGAGI. This CDR3 spans 14 amino acids. Trimming removed 2 bases at V and 0 bases at J, with 7 bases between. The CDR3 spells CASSYAGMNTEAFF. DNA for the CDR3: TGTGCCAGCAGTTACGCGGGAATGAACACTGAAGCTTTCTTT.

The rearrangement links TRBV10-2 to TRBJ1-2, with D hard to call. Germline values: CDR1 WSHSY, CDR2 SAAADI. This CDR3 spans 13 amino acids. Trimming shortened V by 2 bases and J by 4 bases, and 8 bases separated the two germline ends. The CDR3 loop reads CASSEGSAYGYTF. CDR3 DNA: TGCGCCAGCAGTGAGGGGAGTGCCTATGGCTACACCTTC.

This chain uses TRBV5-1 with TRBJ2-1; 8 bases are shared with TRBD1. V shed 0 bases and J 6 bases; nucleotides not matched to a gene: 5. Germline-derived CDR1 and CDR2 are SGHRS and YFSETQ. The CDR3 has 15 residues. CDR3 in amino acids: CASSLGQGWGNEQFF. CDR3 DNA: TGCGCCAGCAGCTTGGGACAGGGGTGGGGCAATGAGCAGTTCTTC.

The genes are TRBV15 and TRBJ1-1; 11 bases fit TRBD1. In germline, CDR1 is LNHNV, CDR2 YYDKDF (reference sequence). The CDR3 is 16 amino acids. The J segment lost 7 bases and the V segment lost 1 base, leaving 8 bases of the junction unmatched. The chain's CDR3 is CATSRGTGGRLIEAFF. In nucleotides, the CDR3 is TGTGCCACCAGCAGAGGGACAGGGGGCAGGTTGATTGAAGCTTTCTTT.

This clone occurred once. The genes are TRBV6-1 and TRBJ1-2, with D hard to call. The V end was cut by 10 bases, the J end by 5 bases, with 11 bases between. The CDR3 is 11 residues long. Germline-derived CDR1 and CDR2 are MNHNS and SASEGT. The CDR3 DNA follows: TGTGCCACCTCTGGGAGTTATGGCTACACCTTC. The encoded protein is CATSGSYGYTF.

This clone was counted a few times. The V gene is TRBV19, the J gene TRBJ2-3; TRBD2 agrees at 9 bases. This CDR3 spans 15 amino acids. V shed 7 bases, J shed 0 bases, and the junction held 5 bases outside the gene matches. Looked up from germline, CDR1 is LNHDA and CDR2 is SQIVND (reference sequence). The CDR3 protein is CASTGGGDSTDTQYF. The CDR3, as DNA: TGTGCCAGTACGGGCGGGGGGGATAGCACAGATACGCAGTATTTT.

To note about this clone: Other nucleotide sequences from this sample produce the same CDR3. The chain combines TRBV27 with TRBJ2-7, with TRBD1 identical over 7 bases. Trimming removed 4 bases from V and 2 bases from J; junction bases left unmatched: 5. The germline CDR1 and CDR2 sequences are MNHEY and SMNVEV (reference sequence). The CDR3 is 14 residues long. The DNA of the CDR3 is TGTGCCAGCAGTTCCGGGACAGCCCCCTACGAGCAGTACTTC. Encoded protein: CASSSGTAPYEQYF.

The genes are TRBV9 and TRBJ2-1, with 7 bases fitting TRBD2. The CDR3 consists of 15 residues. Germline CDR1 is SGDLS and CDR2 is YYNGEE. Trimming took 0 bases from V and 4 from J; bases not matched to a gene: 4. The CDR3 region is CASSVGAGEYNEQFF. The CDR3 bases are TGTGCCAGCAGCGTAGGGGCGGGGGAATACAATGAGCAGTTCTTC.